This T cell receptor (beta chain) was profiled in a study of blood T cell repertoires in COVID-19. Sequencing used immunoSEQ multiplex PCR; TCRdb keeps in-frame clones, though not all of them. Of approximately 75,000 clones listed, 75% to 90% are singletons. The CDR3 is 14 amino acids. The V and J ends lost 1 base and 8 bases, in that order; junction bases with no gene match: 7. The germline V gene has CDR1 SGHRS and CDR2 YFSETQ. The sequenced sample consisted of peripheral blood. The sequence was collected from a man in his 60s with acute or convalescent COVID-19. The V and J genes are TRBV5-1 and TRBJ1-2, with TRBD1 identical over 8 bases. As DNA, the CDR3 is TGCGCCAGCAGCTTGAGCCAGGGGGCCCCAGGCTACACCTTC. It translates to CASSLSQGAPGYTF.